This T cell receptor beta chain was observed in a study of CD8 T cells in Susac syndrome. Study as a whole: When blood was drawn, patients with Susac syndrome were on intravenous immunoglobulin alone, on corticosteroids, or therapy-naive.

Recently defined diagnostic criteria for definite or probable disease were fulfilled by Susac syndrome patients. The CD8+ and CD4+ T cells were isolated magnetically using a negative isolation approach, whereas the TEMRA cells were enriched by FACS. Random hexamers were used to reverse transcribe roughly 0.45 to 1 ug of RNA. By means of immunoSEQ multiplex PCR, TCR beta CDR3 spanning 54 Vbeta and 13 Jbeta underwent amplification. TCRdb redid the calling of the immunoSEQ multiplex PCR reads with MiXCR, one entry per CDR3 protein. Here the sample spans some 180,000 distinct CDR3 sequences, roughly 94% being singletons. Looked up from germline, CDR1 is MDHEN and CDR2 is SYDVKM. Unmatched junction bases numbered 4, after V lost 8 bases and J lost 5 bases. This CDR3 is 12 amino acids long.

Sequencing was performed on CD4+ T cells from PBMCs. The gene calls are TRBV28 and TRBJ1-2; 8 nucleotides agree with TRBD1. This sequence originates from a human donor with Susac syndrome. CDR3 nucleotides: TGTGCCAGCCAGACAGGGGAATATGGCTACACCTTC. Protein product: CASQTGEYGYTF.